The source of this T cell receptor beta chain is a study of CD8+ T cells in alopecia areata. Across the study: Oral tofacitinib (5 to 10 mg twice daily) was administered to treated patients.

CDR3 size: 13 residues. Germline V gene lookup returns CDR1 LGHNT and CDR2 FRNRAP. Trimming stripped 6 bases from V and 4 bases from J, with 12 bases between. This clone was detected a few times. Sequencing relied on a cDNA template that was reverse transcribed from extracted RNA. Clones were read by immunoSEQ multiplex PCR, and TCRdb kept only the in-frame ones, dropping some. This table holds tens of thousands of clones, about three fifths found once. Indicated treatment: oral pan-JAK inhibitor, 5-10 mg twice daily. This receptor was taken from a human donor with alopecia areata. Sample: CD8+ T cells sorted from blood, taken at week 4, from a patient treated with tofacitinib. The chain employs TRBV12-5 and TRBJ1-1, with D maybe TRBD1 (6 bases). The CDR3 sequence: CASGPTGTTEAFF. The CDR3 nucleotides read TGTGCTAGTGGGCCCACAGGGACCACTGAAGCTTTCTTT.